This T cell receptor beta chain was observed in a study of spatial heterogeneity in lung cancer. Whole-study results and caveats: It was found that expanded intratumoral alpha and beta TCR counts tracked tumor mutation counts.

Time point meaning: sample taken at primary tumor resection. This clonotype came up many times. The antigen is undetermined. For a library built for alpha chains, this beta chain is a stray read; little rests on its size. TCRdb reprocessed the 5' RACE reads with MiXCR, giving one entry per CDR3 protein. The table includes some 11,000 distinct CDR3 sequences, around 5.2% detected once. The CDR3 loop spans 15 amino acids. V was pared by 4 bases and J by 4 bases, with 16 bases between. Germline V gene data show CDR1 as MNHEY and CDR2 as SVGAGI. The chain joins TRBV6-5 to TRBJ1-2; no clear D. Material: lung tumor tissue, obtained at surgery. The origin of this receptor is a male donor with early-stage non-small cell lung cancer. CDR3 region: CASSSPLAGVYGYTF. CDR3 sequence (DNA): TGTGCCAGCAGTTCCCCCCTAGCAGGAGTCTATGGCTACACCTTC.